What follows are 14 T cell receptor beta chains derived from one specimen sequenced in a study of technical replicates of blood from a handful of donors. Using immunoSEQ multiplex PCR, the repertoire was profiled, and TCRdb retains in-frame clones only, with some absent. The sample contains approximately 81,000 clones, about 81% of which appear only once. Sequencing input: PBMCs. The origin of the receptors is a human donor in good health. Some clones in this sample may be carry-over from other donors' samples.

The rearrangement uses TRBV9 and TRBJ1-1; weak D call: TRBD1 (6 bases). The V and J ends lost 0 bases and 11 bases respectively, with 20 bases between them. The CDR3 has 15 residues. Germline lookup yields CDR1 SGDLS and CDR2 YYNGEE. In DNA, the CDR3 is TGTGCCAGCAGCGTAGACCGTGCAGGGGAGGGGGTTGCTTTCTTT. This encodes CASSVDRAGEGVAFF.

The CDR3 is CASSMAGRGDEQYF. In DNA form, the CDR3 reads TGTGCCAGTAGTATGGCGGGCAGGGGGGACGAGCAGTACTTC. The chain recombines TRBV19 with TRBJ2-7; tentative D call: TRBD1 (7 bases). This CDR3 has 14 amino acids. The ends were cut back, 3 bases at V and 5 bases at J, with 14 bases in the middle. Germline V CDR1 and CDR2: LNHDA, SQIVND (reference sequence).

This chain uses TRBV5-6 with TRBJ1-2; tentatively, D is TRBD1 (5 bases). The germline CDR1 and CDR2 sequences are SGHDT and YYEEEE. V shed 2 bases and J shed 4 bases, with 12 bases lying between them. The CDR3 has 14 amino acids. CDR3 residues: CASSFTGGAYGYTF. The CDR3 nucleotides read TGTGCCAGCAGCTTCACAGGAGGGGCCTATGGCTACACCTTC.

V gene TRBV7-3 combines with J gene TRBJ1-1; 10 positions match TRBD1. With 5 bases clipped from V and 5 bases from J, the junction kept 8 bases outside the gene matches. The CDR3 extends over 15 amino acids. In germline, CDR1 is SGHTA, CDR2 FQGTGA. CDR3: CASSQRTGGDTEAFF. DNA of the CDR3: TGTGCCAGCAGCCAACGGACAGGGGGGGATACTGAAGCTTTCTTT.

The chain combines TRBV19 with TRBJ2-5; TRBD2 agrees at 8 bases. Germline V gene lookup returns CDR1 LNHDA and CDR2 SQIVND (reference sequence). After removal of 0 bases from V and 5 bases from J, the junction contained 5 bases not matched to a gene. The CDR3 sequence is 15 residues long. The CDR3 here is CASSIESSGGETQYF. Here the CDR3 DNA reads TGTGCCAGTAGTATAGAATCTTCGGGGGGGGAGACCCAGTACTTC.

The CDR3, as DNA: TGTGCCAGCACCGACCGAGCGGGAGAAGGTGTAGATACGCAGTATTTT. Its protein is CASTDRAGEGVDTQYF. The chain carries TRBV5-6 and TRBJ2-3; 8 nucleotides agree with TRBD2. The CDR3 covers 16 residues. In germline, CDR1 is SGHDT, CDR2 YYEEEE. V shed 6 bases, J shed 5 bases, and the junction held 14 bases outside the gene matches. Combining the CDR3 with reference TRBV5-6 and TRBJ2-3 gives the whole variable domain DAGVTQSPTHLIKTRGQQVTLRCSPKSGHDTVSWYQQALGQGPQFIFQYYEEEERQRGNFPDRFSGHQFPNYSSELNVNALLLGDSALYLCASTDRAGEGVDTQYFGPGTRLTVL.

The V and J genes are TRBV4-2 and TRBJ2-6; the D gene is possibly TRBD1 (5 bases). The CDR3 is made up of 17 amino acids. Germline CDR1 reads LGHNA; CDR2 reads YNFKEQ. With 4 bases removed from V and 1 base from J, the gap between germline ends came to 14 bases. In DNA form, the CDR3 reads TGTGCCAGCAGCCCGCAGGGCCCCCCTTCTGGGGCCAACGTCCTGACTTTC. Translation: CASSPQGPPSGANVLTF.

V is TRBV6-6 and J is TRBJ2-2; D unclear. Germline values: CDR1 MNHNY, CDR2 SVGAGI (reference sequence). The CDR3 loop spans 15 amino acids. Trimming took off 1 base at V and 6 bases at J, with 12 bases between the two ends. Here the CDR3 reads CASSYYSGSAGELFF. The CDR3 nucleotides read TGTGCCAGCAGTTACTATTCTGGTTCGGCCGGGGAGCTGTTTTTT.

CDR3 in DNA: TGTGCCAGCAGCAACGGACATTTCGCGAACACCGGGGAGCTGTTTTTT. Its protein is CASSNGHFANTGELFF. V and J are TRBV5-4 and TRBJ2-2, with D perhaps TRBD1 (5 bases). The CDR3 consists of 16 residues. Germline V gene data show CDR1 as SGHNT and CDR2 as YYREEE (reference sequence). V dropped 4 bases and J dropped 0 bases, with 13 bases sitting between them.

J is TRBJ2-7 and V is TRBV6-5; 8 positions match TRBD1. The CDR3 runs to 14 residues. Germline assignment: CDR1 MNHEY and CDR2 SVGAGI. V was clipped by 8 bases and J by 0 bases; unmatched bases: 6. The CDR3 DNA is TGTGCCAGCTCACAGGGGGACGTCTCCTACGAGCAGTACTTC. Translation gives CASSQGDVSYEQYF.

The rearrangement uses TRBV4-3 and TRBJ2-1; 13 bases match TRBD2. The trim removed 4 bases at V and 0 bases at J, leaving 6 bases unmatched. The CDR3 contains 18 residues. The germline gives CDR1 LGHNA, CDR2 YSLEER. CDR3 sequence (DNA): TGCGCCAGCAGCCGGGGACTAGCGGGGCGGGGCTCCTACAATGAGCAGTTCTTC. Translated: CASSRGLAGRGSYNEQFF.

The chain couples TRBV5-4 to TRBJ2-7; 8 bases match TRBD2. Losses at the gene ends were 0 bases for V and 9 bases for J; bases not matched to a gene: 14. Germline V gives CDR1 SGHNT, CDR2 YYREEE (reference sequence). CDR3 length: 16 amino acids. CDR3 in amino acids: CASSLEVGGGPLGQYF. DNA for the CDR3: TGTGCCAGCAGCTTGGAGGTAGGCGGGGGGCCCCTCGGGCAGTACTTC.

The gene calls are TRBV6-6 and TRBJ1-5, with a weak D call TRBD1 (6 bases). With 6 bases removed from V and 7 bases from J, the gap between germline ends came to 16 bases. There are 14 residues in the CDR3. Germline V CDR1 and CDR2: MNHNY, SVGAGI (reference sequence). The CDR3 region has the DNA TGTGCCAGCAGCCTACAGGGTATGACGCAGCCCCAGCATTTT. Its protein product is CASSLQGMTQPQHF.

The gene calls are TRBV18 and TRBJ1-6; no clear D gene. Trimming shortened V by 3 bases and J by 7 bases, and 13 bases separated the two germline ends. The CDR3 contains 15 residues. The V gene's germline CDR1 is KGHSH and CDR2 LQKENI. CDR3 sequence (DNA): TGTGCCAGCTCACCGTCTAACTCACCCAATTCACCCCTCCACTTT. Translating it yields CASSPSNSPNSPLHF.